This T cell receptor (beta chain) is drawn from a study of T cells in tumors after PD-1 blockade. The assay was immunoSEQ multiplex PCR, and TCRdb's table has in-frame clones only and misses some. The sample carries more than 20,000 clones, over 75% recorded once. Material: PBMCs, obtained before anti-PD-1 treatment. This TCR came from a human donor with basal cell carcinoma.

The CDR3 region is CARGREHGAGANVLTF. The CDR3 bases are TGTGCCAGAGGGCGGGAACATGGGGCTGGGGCCAACGTCCTGACTTTC. The rearrangement uses TRBV27 and TRBJ2-6, with D possibly being TRBD2 (6 bases). Germline CDR1 reads MNHEY; CDR2 reads SMNVEV (reference sequence). The CDR3 totals 16 residues. The ends were cut back, 9 bases at V and 2 bases at J, with 17 bases in the middle.